The clone carrying this T cell receptor beta chain was counted once. The identical CDR3 is also encoded by other nucleotide sequences in the sample. The method was immunoSEQ multiplex PCR; TCRdb's version includes in-frame clones alone and lacks a portion of them. The top ten hold roughly 10% of the sample, which has 35,000 to 50,000 clones, around 87% seen once. This entry comes from a study of control samples from healthy donors and cancer patients. Germline CDR1 and CDR2: LNHDA and SQIVND (reference sequence). Trimming removed 5 bases at V and 2 bases at J, with 5 bases between. This CDR3 is built from 12 residues.

The J gene is TRBJ2-3, the V gene TRBV19, with D hard to call. The specimen was PBMCs. This receptor was obtained from a woman in her sixties or seventies with lung cancer. CDR3 amino acids: CASSLSTDTQYF. The CDR3 nucleotides are TGTGCCAGTAGTTTATCCACAGATACGCAGTATTTT.